This TCR beta chain was documented in a study of neurological immune-mediated disorders. Findings and caveats of the study: The absence of any CDR3 amino acid sequence shared by expanded clones across subjects suggests that repertoires were private in all groups.

This clonotype was recorded at least ten times. Its antigen is unidentified. By 5'RACE with 10-nucleotide random UMIs, the cDNA was made. Every sequencing run generated over 160 million TCR-beta sequences from 15-18 subjects. Each CDR3 protein gets one entry after TCRdb re-called the 5' RACE reads with MiXCR. The sample consists of 75,000 to 95,000 distinct CDR3 sequences, under 20% of them appearing once. The sequence came from a woman in her thirties or forties in good health. The specimen sequenced was PBMCs.

The CDR3 loop is CASSSGTGEITGELFF. In DNA form, the CDR3 reads TGTGCCAGCAGTTCCGGGACAGGGGAGATCACCGGGGAGCTGTTTTTT. V is TRBV6-5 and J is TRBJ2-2; 10 bases line up with TRBD1. V lost 4 bases and J lost 4; bases outside the gene matches: 6. Germline loops: CDR1 MNHEY, CDR2 SVGAGI. The CDR3 consists of 16 residues.